The 10 T cell receptor beta chains presented below share a single source sample, sequenced in a study of blood T cell repertoires in COVID-19. TCRdb's table, derived via immunoSEQ multiplex PCR, lists solely in-frame clones and lacks some. Counted here are about 360,000 clones, around 90% occurring once; the ten biggest clones make up less than 3.5%. Sequencing input: peripheral blood. The receptors were gathered from a human donor in a cohort sampled during active COVID-19.

V and J are TRBV5-1 and TRBJ2-2; tentatively, D is TRBD2 (6 bases). CDR3 length: 13 amino acids. The germline V gene encodes CDR1 SGHRS and CDR2 YFSETQ. Trimming took off 5 bases at V and 6 bases at J, with 11 bases between the two ends. Here the CDR3 reads CASSRGLAGELFF. CDR3 bases: TGCGCCAGCAGTCGGGGACTCGCCGGGGAGCTGTTTTTT.

The J gene is TRBJ2-3, the V gene TRBV3-1 (or the pseudogene TRBV3-2), with D possibly TRBD1 on 5 matching bases. V gave up 4 bases and J gave up 0 bases, with 14 bases separating them. This CDR3 contains 16 residues. From germline, CDR1 is LGHDT and CDR2 YNNKEL (reference sequence). For the CDR3, the DNA is TGTGCCAGCAGCCTACGACAGTCCTGGAGCACAGATACGCAGTATTTT. Its protein is CASSLRQSWSTDTQYF.

The rearrangement links TRBV4-1 to TRBJ2-5; perhaps TRBD2 as D (5 bases). The CDR3 spans 13 residues. Deletions cut 4 bases from V and 5 bases from J, with 11 bases between. Per germline, CDR1 MGHRA and CDR2 YSYEKL. The CDR3: CASSPTSLETQYF. CDR3 in DNA: TGCGCCAGCAGCCCAACTAGTCTTGAGACCCAGTACTTC.

The rearrangement links TRBV18 to TRBJ2-7; TRBD2 agrees at 9 bases. The length of the CDR3 is 15 residues. Trimming at V came to 0 bases and at J to 6 bases, leaving 6 bases not matched to a gene. Germline V lookup: CDR1 KGHSH, CDR2 LQKENI. The chain's CDR3 is CASSPPASGTGEQYF. CDR3 bases: TGTGCCAGCTCACCACCGGCTAGCGGGACTGGCGAGCAGTACTTC.

V usage is TRBV25-1 and J usage is TRBJ1-1; D might be TRBD1 (5 bases). With 3 bases removed from V and 10 bases from J, the gap between germline ends came to 12 bases. The CDR3 consists of 12 residues. Germline values: CDR1 MGHDK, CDR2 SYGVNS. CDR3 loop: CASSEWGLGAFF. The DNA for the CDR3 is TGTGCCAGCAGTGAGTGGGGACTCGGAGCTTTCTTT.

The chain is built from TRBV4-2 and TRBJ1-3; TRBD1 aligns across 8 bases. This CDR3 is built from 17 residues. CDR1 LGHNA and CDR2 YNFKEQ come from the germline V gene. Germline trimming cut 0 bases from V and 3 bases from J; bases unmatched to any gene: 7. CDR3 nucleotides: TGTGCCAGCAGCCAAGATGTTGGACAGGGCGTTGGAAACACCATATATTTT. This gives the protein CASSQDVGQGVGNTIYF.

CDR3 in amino acids: CASSLGRGSYEQYF. DNA of the CDR3: TGTGCCAGCAGCTTAGGGCGGGGATCCTACGAGCAGTACTTC. The J gene is TRBJ2-7, the V gene TRBV7-9, with TRBD2 as a possible D gene (6 bases). The length of the CDR3 is 14 residues. V was trimmed by 1 base and J by 1 base, leaving 8 bases between them. From germline, CDR1 is SEHNR and CDR2 FQNEAQ (reference sequence).

V usage is TRBV5-8 and J usage is TRBJ1-2; tentatively, D is TRBD1 (5 bases). This CDR3 contains 14 residues. Deletions cut 1 base from V and 4 bases from J, with 11 bases between. Germline V gene data show CDR1 as SGHTS and CDR2 as YDEGEE. In DNA form, the CDR3 reads TGTGCCAGCAGCTTGTGGGGGGAGGGCTATGGCTACACCTTC. Protein: CASSLWGEGYGYTF.

CDR3 in amino acids: CAWTQGGEQYF. The CDR3 region has the DNA TGTGCCTGGACCCAAGGGGGCGAGCAGTACTTC. The chain has TRBV30 and TRBJ2-7; possible D gene TRBD1, 6 bases. This CDR3 is 11 amino acids long. Germline V CDR1 and CDR2: GTSNPN, SVGIG (reference sequence). Trimming shortened V by 4 bases and J by 6 bases, and 10 bases separated the two germline ends.

V gene TRBV19 combines with J gene TRBJ1-1, with 10 bases lining up with TRBD1. The CDR3 runs to 17 residues. In germline, CDR1 is LNHDA, CDR2 SQIVND (reference sequence). V dropped 5 bases and J dropped 1; count of bases not matched to a gene: 10. This CDR3 is CASSGGTGAVENTEAFF. In DNA, the CDR3 is TGTGCCAGTAGTGGTGGGACAGGGGCAGTAGAGAACACTGAAGCTTTCTTT.